One and the same sample provided the 26 T cell receptor beta chains below, sequenced in a study of CD8+CD57+ T cells in acquired aplastic anemia. Individuals selected for sequencing had exhibited CD8+CD57+ cell expansion on flow cytometry. CDR3 and TCR beta VDJ profiling relied on genomic DNA as the template. TCRdb re-analysed the reads in MiXCR, keeping a single row per CDR3 protein. The sample yields roughly 260,000 distinct CDR3 sequences, around 45% seen once. The sample comprised sorted CD4+, CD8+, or CD8+CD57+ T cells (not recorded which) from PBMCs. The receptors originated from a human donor with aplastic anemia.

Turning to this clonotype: A read error may account for a junction end that differs from germline. The genes are TRBV7-8 and TRBJ2-7, with TRBD2 identical over 9 bases. Per the germline V gene, CDR1 is SGHVS and CDR2 is FQNEAQ. CDR3 length equals 13 residues. Written as DNA, the CDR3 is TGTGCCAGCAGCGTAGCGGGAGTACCCGAGCAGTACTTC. This sequence encodes CASSVAGVPEQYF.

This chain links TRBV27 with TRBJ1-2; D might be TRBD1 (5 bases). Germline loops: CDR1 MNHEY, CDR2 SMNVEV (reference sequence). This CDR3 comprises 16 residues. The V gene lost 4 bases and the J gene lost 5 bases, with 20 bases spanning the gap. The CDR3 here is CASSSSQGTVIYGYTF. The DNA for the CDR3 is TGTGCCAGCAGTTCATCCCAAGGGACTGTAATTTATGGCTACACCTTC.

Of note for this clonotype: This may come from a read error, since a much larger clone is one base off. The genes are TRBV6-5 and TRBJ1-2, with TRBD1 identical over 7 bases. Germline V gene lookup returns CDR1 MNHEY and CDR2 SVGAGI. The CDR3 runs 14 residues. The CDR3 loop is CAGSEGQAFYGYTF. DNA of the CDR3: TGTGCCGGCAGTGAAGGACAGGCTTTTTATGGCTACACCTTC.

V is TRBV29-1 and J is TRBJ2-1, with 13 bases aligning to TRBD2. V lost 7 bases to trimming and J lost 9 bases; unmatched junction nucleotides: 9. From germline, CDR1 is SQVTM and CDR2 ANQGSEA. This CDR3 comprises 14 residues. This CDR3 reads CSASLAGGPVEQFF. The CDR3 region has the DNA TGCAGCGCTTCACTAGCGGGGGGGCCAGTTGAGCAGTTCTTC.

This sequence joins TRBV29-1 and TRBJ1-2; 7 nucleotides line up with TRBD1. Germline V gene data show CDR1 as SQVTM and CDR2 as ANQGSEA. The ends lost 8 bases at V and 6 bases at J; junction bases unmatched: 12. This CDR3 contains 13 residues. This chain's CDR3 is CSLTETGTDGYTF. CDR3 bases: TGCAGCTTAACCGAAACCGGGACAGATGGCTACACCTTC. Supplemented by reference TRBV29-1 and TRBJ1-2, the full variable domain reads SAVISQKPSRDICQRGTSLTIQCQVDSQVTMMFWYRQQPGQSLTLIATANQGSEATYESGFVIDKFPISRPNLTFSTLTVSNMSPEDSSIYLCSLTETGTDGYTFGSGTRLTVV.

In this sample, this clonotype turned up a few times. The chain is built from TRBV27 and TRBJ1-1, with 8 nucleotides matching TRBD1. V dropped 8 bases and J dropped 7; count of bases not matched to a gene: 9. The germline V gene has CDR1 MNHEY and CDR2 SMNVEV (reference sequence). This CDR3 region has 13 residues. The CDR3 DNA is TGTGCCAGCGCGTCGACAGGGGCGGGTGAAGCTTTCTTT. This translates into CASASTGAGEAFF.

Details on this clonotype: This clone may be a read error of a much larger clone one base away. J is TRBJ1-2 and V is TRBV12-3 or TRBV12-4; perhaps TRBD1 as D (5 bases). The CDR3 contains 13 residues. The ends were cut back, 6 bases at V and 4 bases at J, with 12 bases in the middle. For the CDR3, the DNA is TGTGCCAGCAGCCATCGGGGACTCTATGGCTACACCTTC. Protein product: CASSHRGLYGYTF.

On this clonotype itself: The junction shows a germline mismatch at one end, possibly a read error. The chain is built from TRBV19 and TRBJ2-5; D is undetermined. The CDR3 spans 11 residues. In germline, CDR1 is LNHDA, CDR2 SQIVND (reference sequence). The CDR3 sequence is CASSLRETLYF. Here the CDR3 DNA reads TGTGCCAGTAGTCTACGAGAGACCCTGTACTTC.

This clonotype was picked up one time. One junction end disagrees with the germline gene, perhaps due to a read error. This chain connects TRBV9 to TRBJ1-2; 8 bases fit TRBD1. This CDR3 spans 13 amino acids. Germline assignment: CDR1 SGDLS and CDR2 YYNGEE. The CDR3 sequence: CAGSPGTGWGYTF. CDR3 nucleotides: TGTGCCGGCAGCCCGGGGACAGGATGGGGCTACACCTTC.

This clonotype was counted a few times. V gene TRBV6-4 combines with J gene TRBJ1-3; 9 bases fit TRBD1. CDR1 MRHNA and CDR2 SNTAGT come from the germline V gene. The CDR3 has 16 amino acids. V dropped 3 bases and J dropped 2; count of bases not matched to a gene: 5. The CDR3 nucleotides read TGTGCCAGCAGTGATATACAGGGGGCTCCTGGAAACACCATATATTTT. Translation: CASSDIQGAPGNTIYF.

J is TRBJ1-2 and V is TRBV2; 8 bases match TRBD1. CDR1 and CDR2 from the germline V gene are SNHLY and FYNNEI. V shed 3 bases and J 3 bases; nucleotides not matched to a gene: 6. The CDR3 covers 15 residues. This CDR3 reads CASSDPGGRYYGYTF. CDR3 nucleotide sequence: TGTGCCAGCAGTGACCCAGGGGGCCGATACTATGGCTACACCTTC.

J is TRBJ2-2 and V is TRBV10-3; D not certain. Germline CDR1 is ENHRY and CDR2 is SYGVKD. The CDR3 totals 16 residues. V was shortened by 2 bases and J by 2 bases, with 12 bases between the two germline ends. The CDR3 spells CAISEGALRNTGELFF. CDR3 nucleotide sequence: TGTGCCATCAGTGAGGGCGCATTAAGAAACACCGGGGAGCTGTTTTTT.

This clonotype was counted at least ten times. The genes are TRBV30 and TRBJ1-2; unclear D gene. Germline V CDR1 and CDR2: GTSNPN, SVGIG (reference sequence). The CDR3 is made up of 13 amino acids. V was cut by 0 bases and J by 2 bases, with 7 bases left in between. Written as DNA, the CDR3 is TGTGCCTGGAGTGTACTAGGGAACTATGGCTACACCTTC. Encoded protein: CAWSVLGNYGYTF.

This clonotype has a handful of counts. The rearrangement uses TRBV18 and TRBJ1-5; D is unclear. This CDR3 is built from 15 residues. Between the trimmed V and J ends, which lost 6 bases and 2 bases, there was a span of 14 bases. Looked up from germline, CDR1 is KGHSH and CDR2 is LQKENI. The DNA of the CDR3 is TGTGCCAGCTCCCACGAACTGCAGGGCAATCAGCCCCAGCATTTT. This encodes CASSHELQGNQPQHF.

The J gene is TRBJ1-2, the V gene TRBV5-1; tentative D call: TRBD1 (5 bases). The CDR3 spans 10 residues. Germline lookup yields CDR1 SGHRS and CDR2 YFSETQ. The V and J ends lost 9 bases and 10 bases respectively, with 13 bases between them. The DNA of the CDR3 is TGCGCCACGGGGTTAGGGGTCTACACCTTC. Its translation is CATGLGVYTF.

This clonotype has ten or more counts. The chain has TRBV9 and TRBJ1-2, with 9 bases lining up with TRBD1. Per the germline V gene, CDR1 is SGDLS and CDR2 is YYNGEE. The trim removed 3 bases at V and 4 bases at J, leaving 13 bases unmatched. The CDR3 extends over 17 amino acids. The CDR3 bases are TGTGCCAGCAGCGGGGCGCGGACAGGGGTAAGGGCCTATGGCTACACCTTC. Translating it yields CASSGARTGVRAYGYTF.

The chain uses TRBV7-3 and TRBJ1-2; 10 nucleotides agree with TRBD1. J gave up 6 bases and V 2 bases, and 3 bases lay outside the gene matches. CDR1 is SGHTA, CDR2 FQGTGA, per germline. This CDR3 region has 14 residues. In DNA form, the CDR3 reads TGTGCCAGCAGCTTAGCGGGGACAGGGGATGGCTACACCTTC. Translated: CASSLAGTGDGYTF.

The chain carries TRBV19 and TRBJ2-7; the match to TRBD2 covers 12 bases. This CDR3 has 15 amino acids. The germline gives CDR1 LNHDA, CDR2 SQIVND (reference sequence). Trimming took 7 bases from V and 3 from J; bases not matched to a gene: 7. The CDR3 bases are TGTGCCAGTACCGAGGTGGGACTAGCGGGCTACGAGCAGTACTTC. The encoded protein is CASTEVGLAGYEQYF.

This clonotype was observed once. The CDR3 is CASSLPRGTGSTGELFF. CDR3 sequence (DNA): TGTGCCAGCAGTCTCCCCCGTGGGACAGGGTCCACCGGGGAGCTGTTTTTT. The chain links TRBV2 to TRBJ2-2; 9 bases are a match to TRBD1. CDR1 is SNHLY and CDR2 is FYNNEI in the germline V gene. V lost 5 bases and J lost 4; bases outside the gene matches: 11. CDR3 length equals 17 residues.

This clonotype was found many times. The DNA of the CDR3 is TGTGCCAGCAGTGACTCCGGCTCGAATTCACCCCTCCACTTT. Residues: CASSDSGSNSPLHF. J is TRBJ1-6 and V is TRBV6-4; no definite D call. V was pared by 0 bases and J by 7 bases, with 7 bases between. Germline CDR1 reads MRHNA; CDR2 reads SNTAGT. The CDR3 has 14 residues.

This clonotype was counted at least ten times. The chain carries TRBV20-1 and TRBJ2-7, with 10 bases identical to TRBD2. CDR1 is DFQATT, CDR2 SNEGSKA, per germline (reference sequence). There are 16 residues in the CDR3. Trimming removed 3 bases from V and 2 bases from J; junction bases left unmatched: 10. CDR3 protein: CSASGGLAGAAYEQYF. DNA for the CDR3: TGCAGTGCTAGCGGGGGGCTAGCGGGAGCCGCCTACGAGCAGTACTTC.

The chain combines TRBV20-1 with TRBJ2-7, with D possibly TRBD1 on 5 matching bases. V gave up 2 bases and J gave up 3 bases, with 5 bases separating them. CDR1 DFQATT and CDR2 SNEGSKA come from the germline V gene (reference sequence). The CDR3 runs 11 residues. The CDR3 nucleotides read TGCAGTGCTAGACAGGGCTACGAGCAGTACTTC. This gives the protein CSARQGYEQYF.

The chain combines TRBV6-5 with TRBJ1-1, with 8 bases matching TRBD1. The CDR3 has 11 residues. Losses at the gene ends were 6 bases for V and 6 bases for J; bases not matched to a gene: 0. Germline CDR1 and CDR2: MNHEY and SVGAGI. The CDR3 coding sequence is TGTGCCAGCAGACAGGGGGCTGAAGCTTTCTTT. It codes for CASRQGAEAFF.

The rearrangement uses TRBV10-3 and TRBJ1-1; TRBD1 matches 9 bases. There are 14 residues in the CDR3. Per germline, CDR1 ENHRY and CDR2 SYGVKD. V gave up 6 bases and J gave up 5 bases; unmatched junction bases: 7. The CDR3 bases are TGTGCCATCAGAGGGACAGGGCAGGGTACTGAAGCTTTCTTT. Translating it yields CAIRGTGQGTEAFF.

The V and J genes are TRBV7-9 and TRBJ1-5; D uncertain. Germline assignment: CDR1 SEHNR and CDR2 FQNEAQ (reference sequence). V gave up 1 base and J gave up 3 bases, with 7 bases separating them. The CDR3 is 14 residues long. CDR3: CASSLGRLNQPQHF. The CDR3 DNA reads TGTGCCAGCAGCTTAGGGCGGCTCAATCAGCCCCAGCATTTT. Variable domain in full (rest from reference TRBV7-9 and TRBJ1-5): DTGVSQNPRHKITKRGQNVTFRCDPISEHNRLYWYRQTLGQGPEFLTYFQNEAQLEKSRLLSDRFSAERPKGSFSTLEIQRTEQGDSAMYLCASSLGRLNQPQHFGDGTRLSIL.

The CDR3, as DNA: TGTGCCATCAGCGGAGGACAGGGGGGTTCCACTGAAGCTTTCTTT. Protein product: CAISGGQGGSTEAFF. The chain combines TRBV10-3 with TRBJ1-1, with 10 bases identical to TRBD1. The CDR3 length is 15 residues. The germline V gene encodes CDR1 ENHRY and CDR2 SYGVKD. The V and J ends lost 6 bases and 4 bases, in that order; junction bases with no gene match: 8.